The 20 T cell receptor beta chains below come from one sample, sequenced in a study of blood T cell repertoires in COVID-19. The protocol was immunoSEQ multiplex PCR, while the TCRdb copy is restricted to in-frame clones and leaves out a portion. Of under 150,000 clones in the sample, around 79% are singletons; the top ten hold about 18%. The sample comprised peripheral blood. Every receptor here comes from a man at least 80 years old with acute or convalescent COVID-19.

The table lists this clone with a few counts. The chain employs TRBV28 and TRBJ1-5; D may be TRBD1 (5 bases). Germline CDR1 reads MDHEN; CDR2 reads SYDVKM. CDR3 length: 15 residues. V lost 5 bases to trimming and J lost 2 bases, with 13 bases between them. In DNA, the CDR3 is TGTGCCAGCAGTCGTTTGGAAGGGGGCAATCAGCCCCAGCATTTT. This encodes CASSRLEGGNQPQHF.

The genes are TRBV7-4 and TRBJ1-2; 7 positions match TRBD1. The CDR3 runs 18 residues. Germline lookup yields CDR1 SGHVT and CDR2 SQSDAQ. With V trimmed by 5 bases and J by 1 base, 16 bases remained unmatched. Here the CDR3 reads CASSPRDREIYLNYGYTF. CDR3 DNA: TGTGCCAGCAGCCCCCGTGACAGGGAAATCTATCTTAACTATGGCTACACCTTC.

The chain joins TRBV5-6 to TRBJ2-4; 7 nucleotides match TRBD1. The CDR3 spans 16 residues. Germline assignment: CDR1 SGHDT and CDR2 YYEEEE. J gave up 2 bases and V 4 bases, and 9 bases lay outside the gene matches. DNA for the CDR3: TGTGCCAGCAGCGGCTGGGACAGTTATACCAAAAACATTCAGTACTTC. It yields the protein CASSGWDSYTKNIQYF.

The DNA of the CDR3 is TGTGCCAGTAGTATCTCTACCCGTAGTGAGCAGTTCTTC. It is translated as CASSISTRSEQFF. The V and J genes are TRBV19 and TRBJ2-1, with D hard to call. The V end was cut by 3 bases, the J end by 9 bases, with 12 bases between. The germline gives CDR1 LNHDA, CDR2 SQIVND (reference sequence). CDR3 length: 13 amino acids. The variable domain in full, completed from reference TRBV19 and TRBJ2-1, reads DGGITQSPKYLFRKEGQNVTLSCEQNLNHDAMYWYRQDPGQGLRLIYYSQIVNDFQKGDIAEGYSVSREKKESFPLTVTSAQKNPTAFYLCASSISTRSEQFFGPGTRLTVL.

Turning to this clone: Other DNA sequences within the sample encode an identical CDR3. The J gene is TRBJ1-1, the V gene TRBV6-5; 10 nucleotides line up with TRBD1. CDR1 is MNHEY and CDR2 is SVGAGI in the germline V gene. V dropped 9 bases and J dropped 5; count of bases not matched to a gene: 6. The CDR3 is 13 residues long. The CDR3 reads CASRQGAGTEAFF. The CDR3 DNA sequence: TGTGCCAGTCGACAGGGGGCGGGGACTGAAGCTTTCTTT.

The chain combines TRBV24-1 with TRBJ2-2; no reliable D call. This CDR3 contains 15 residues. With 6 bases removed from V and 2 bases from J, the gap between germline ends came to 12 bases. Germline V CDR1 and CDR2: KGHDR, SFDVKD. The CDR3 spells CATSSGPTNTGELFF. The CDR3 bases are TGTGCCACCAGTTCGGGTCCCACTAACACCGGGGAGCTGTTTTTT.

The CDR3 region has the DNA TGTGCCAGCAGCCCCCAAGGCAGGGGAAATGAGCAGTTCTTC. It translates to CASSPQGRGNEQFF. The chain uses TRBV14 and TRBJ2-1; TRBD1 is a possible D gene (6 bases). The germline gives CDR1 SGHDN, CDR2 FVKESK. The V and J ends lost 4 bases and 7 bases respectively, with 14 bases between them. The CDR3 is 14 residues long.

The genes are TRBV28 and TRBJ1-5; the D is unclear. The CDR3 runs 13 residues. Germline V gene data show CDR1 as MDHEN and CDR2 as SYDVKM. Trimming cost V 6 bases and J 2 bases, with 8 bases left between them. The CDR3 DNA reads as TGTGCCAGCAGCCCTAGTGGCAATCAGCCCCAGCATTTT. Its protein is CASSPSGNQPQHF.

The chain combines TRBV28 with TRBJ1-2, with TRBD1 as a possible D gene (5 bases). V shed 6 bases and J shed 4 bases, with 12 bases lying between them. This CDR3 spans 13 amino acids. Germline lookup yields CDR1 MDHEN and CDR2 SYDVKM. This chain's CDR3 is CASRKGTGYGYTF. CDR3 in DNA: TGTGCCAGCAGGAAGGGCACAGGCTATGGCTACACCTTC.

This chain connects TRBV5-1 to TRBJ2-2, with D possibly matching TRBD1 (5 bases). From germline, CDR1 is SGHRS and CDR2 YFSETQ. Trimming cost V 4 bases and J 0 bases, with 7 bases left between them. The CDR3 contains 14 residues. CDR3 in amino acids: CASSQDTNTGELFF. The CDR3 DNA is TGCGCCAGCAGCCAGGACACGAACACCGGGGAGCTGTTTTTT. Complete variable domain (other parts from reference TRBV5-1 and TRBJ2-2): KAGVTQTPRYLIKTRGQQVTLSCSPISGHRSVSWYQQTPGQGLQFLFEYFSETQRNKGNFPGRFSGRQFSNSRSEMNVSTLELGDSALYLCASSQDTNTGELFFGEGSRLTVL.

This clone showed up just a few times. CDR3 sequence (DNA): TGTGCCAGCAGCTTAGCGAGGCGGATTAACCCCCAAGAGACCCAGTACTTC. As protein: CASSLARRINPQETQYF. The chain couples TRBV7-8 to TRBJ2-5, with D hard to call. Germline CDR1 reads SGHVS; CDR2 reads FQNEAQ. The CDR3 consists of 17 residues. The V gene lost 0 bases and the J gene lost 1 base, with 15 bases spanning the gap. The full variable domain, in which reference TRBV7-8 and TRBJ2-5 provide the parts outside the CDR3, is GAGVSQSPRYKVAKRGQDVALRCDPISGHVSLFWYQQALGQGPEFLTYFQNEAQLDKSGLPSDRFFAERPEGSVSTLKIQRTQQEDSAVYLCASSLARRINPQETQYFGPGTRLLVL.

The chain couples TRBV5-6 to TRBJ2-5; 11 bases align to TRBD2. Germline V CDR1 and CDR2: SGHDT, YYEEEE. The J segment lost 0 bases and the V segment lost 0 bases, leaving 4 bases of the junction unmatched. CDR3 length equals 17 residues. The CDR3 sequence is CASSLGTSGLYQETQYF. CDR3 coding DNA: TGTGCCAGCAGCTTGGGGACTAGCGGGCTGTACCAAGAGACCCAGTACTTC.

CDR3 loop: CASRGRGYDEKLFF. The CDR3 coding sequence is TGTGCCAGTAGAGGGCGGGGGTACGATGAAAAACTGTTTTTT. The rearrangement uses TRBV19 and TRBJ1-4, with a tentative D call TRBD1 (5 bases). Looked up from germline, CDR1 is LNHDA and CDR2 is SQIVND (reference sequence). The CDR3 spans 14 residues. The germline V and J ends were trimmed by 6 bases and 6 bases, with 14 bases remaining between them.

The sample holds one count of this clone. The chain carries TRBV27 and TRBJ2-7; TRBD1 matches at 7 bases. CDR1 is MNHEY and CDR2 is SMNVEV in the germline V gene (reference sequence). This CDR3 is 13 amino acids long. V shed 5 bases, J shed 4 bases, and the junction held 5 bases outside the gene matches. CDR3 region: CASSPRTGYEQYF. As DNA, the CDR3 is TGTGCCAGCAGTCCTCGGACAGGATACGAGCAGTACTTC.

This chain joins TRBV5-1 and TRBJ1-4; D is unclear. With 0 bases removed from V and 5 bases from J, the gap between germline ends came to 11 bases. CDR1 and CDR2 (germline): SGHRS, YFSETQ. The CDR3 contains 15 residues. CDR3 bases: TGCGCCAGCAGCTTGGTGGGCAGAAGAAATGAAAAACTGTTTTTT. Its protein is CASSLVGRRNEKLFF.

The CDR3 is CASSPMGGLEPQHF. CDR3 bases: TGTGCCAGCTCACCAATGGGGGGGTTGGAGCCCCAGCATTTT. The V call is TRBV18, the J call TRBJ1-5, with D possibly being TRBD1 (5 bases). The length of the CDR3 is 14 residues. Germline CDR1 KGHSH, CDR2 LQKENI. The V end was cut by 2 bases, the J end by 8 bases, with 13 bases between.

The rearrangement uses TRBV5-1 and TRBJ2-7; 7 bases map to TRBD1. The trim removed 5 bases at V and 3 bases at J, leaving 8 bases unmatched. This CDR3 spans 14 amino acids. The germline gives CDR1 SGHRS, CDR2 YFSETQ. The CDR3 here is CASRPGTANYEQYF. CDR3 DNA sequence: TGCGCCAGCAGGCCCGGGACAGCGAACTACGAGCAGTACTTC.

A few counts support this clone. The chain joins TRBV10-3 to TRBJ2-1, with 7 bases lining up with TRBD2. The germline gives CDR1 ENHRY, CDR2 SYGVKD. J was trimmed by 9 bases and V by 7 bases; bases with no gene match: 15. This CDR3 is built from 15 residues. CDR3 nucleotides: TGTGCCATCAAAGGAGGGAGCGGGGTGAGCGGTGAGCAGTTCTTC. Amino acid sequence: CAIKGGSGVSGEQFF.

This clone is labeled medium-sized. The rearrangement joins TRBV5-1 to TRBJ2-7; no reliable D call. This CDR3 contains 14 residues. CDR1 SGHRS and CDR2 YFSETQ come from the germline V gene. Trimming shortened V by 7 bases and J by 0 bases, and 14 bases separated the two germline ends. The CDR3 spells CASSPGLNSYEQYF. In DNA, the CDR3 is TGCGCCAGCTCTCCCGGTCTCAACTCCTACGAGCAGTACTTC.

The rearrangement joins TRBV6-5 to TRBJ2-2, with a tentative D call TRBD1 (6 bases). This CDR3 comprises 13 residues. Germline V gene data show CDR1 as MNHEY and CDR2 as SVGAGI. Deletions cut 4 bases from V and 6 bases from J, with 9 bases between. In DNA form, the CDR3 reads TGTGCCAGCAGTTCCAGGGGTCCCGGGGAGCTGTTTTTT. The encoded protein is CASSSRGPGELFF.